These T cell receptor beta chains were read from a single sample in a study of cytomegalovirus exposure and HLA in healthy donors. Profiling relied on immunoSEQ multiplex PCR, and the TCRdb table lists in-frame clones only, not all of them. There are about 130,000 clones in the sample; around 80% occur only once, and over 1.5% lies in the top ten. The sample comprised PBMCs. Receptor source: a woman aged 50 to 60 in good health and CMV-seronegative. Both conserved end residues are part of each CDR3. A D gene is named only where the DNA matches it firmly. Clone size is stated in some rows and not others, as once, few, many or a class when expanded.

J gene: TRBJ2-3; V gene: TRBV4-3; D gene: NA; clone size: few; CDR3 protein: CASSQGTQGSTQYF; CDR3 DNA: TGCGCCAGCAGCCAAGGCACACAGGGATCTACGCAGTATTTT
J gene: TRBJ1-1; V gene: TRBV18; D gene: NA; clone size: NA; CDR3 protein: CASSPKETNTEAFF; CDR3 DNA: TGTGCCAGCTCACCTAAGGAGACTAACACTGAAGCTTTCTTT
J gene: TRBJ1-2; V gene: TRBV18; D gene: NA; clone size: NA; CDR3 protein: CASSRGSYGYTF; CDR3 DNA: TGTGCCAGCTCACGCGGGTCCTATGGCTACACCTTC
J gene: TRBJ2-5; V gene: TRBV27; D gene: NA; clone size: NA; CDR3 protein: CASSLTGVAETQYF; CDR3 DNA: TGTGCCAGCAGTTTGACAGGAGTGGCAGAGACCCAGTACTTC
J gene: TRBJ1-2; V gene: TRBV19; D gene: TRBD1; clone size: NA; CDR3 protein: CASSRSRTGDTNYGYTF; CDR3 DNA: TGTGCCAGTAGTAGAAGTCGGACAGGGGATACTAACTATGGCTACACCTTC
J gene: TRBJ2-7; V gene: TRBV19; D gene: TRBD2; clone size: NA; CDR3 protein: CASSIGGLGSYEQYF; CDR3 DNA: TGTGCCAGTAGTATAGGGGGACTAGGATCGTACGAGCAGTACTTC
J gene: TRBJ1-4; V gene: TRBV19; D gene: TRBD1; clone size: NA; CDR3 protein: CASSLRGQNEKLFF; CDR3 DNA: TGTGCCAGTAGTCTCCGGGGACAGAATGAAAAACTGTTTTTT
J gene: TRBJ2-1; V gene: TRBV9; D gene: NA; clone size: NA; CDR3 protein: CASSVESSSDEQFF; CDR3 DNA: TGTGCCAGCAGCGTAGAGTCTAGTTCCGATGAGCAGTTCTTC
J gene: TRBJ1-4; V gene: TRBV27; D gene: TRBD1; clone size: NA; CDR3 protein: CASSFRQGIEKLFF; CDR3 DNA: TGTGCCAGCAGTTTTCGACAGGGAATTGAAAAACTGTTTTTT
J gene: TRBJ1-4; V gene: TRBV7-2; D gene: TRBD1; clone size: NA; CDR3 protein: CASSPVQRGREKLFF; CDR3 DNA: TGTGCCAGCAGCCCTGTGCAAAGGGGGCGTGAAAAACTGTTTTTT
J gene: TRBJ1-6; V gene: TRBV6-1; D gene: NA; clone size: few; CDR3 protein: CASSETGKGSPLHF; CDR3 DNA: TGTGCCAGCAGTGAAACAGGGAAGGGGTCACCCCTCCACTTT
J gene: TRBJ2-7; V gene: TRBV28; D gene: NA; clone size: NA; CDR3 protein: CASSYLRQGYEQYF; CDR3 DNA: TGTGCCAGCAGTTACCTACGGCAGGGCTACGAGCAGTACTTC
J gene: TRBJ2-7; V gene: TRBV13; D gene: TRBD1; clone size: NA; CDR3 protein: CASSPPTDRGTLYEQYF; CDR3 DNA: TGTGCCAGCAGCCCACCAACGGACAGGGGAACGCTTTACGAGCAGTACTTC
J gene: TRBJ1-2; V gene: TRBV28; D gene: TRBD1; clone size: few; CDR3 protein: CASGMGTGIDVSYGYTF; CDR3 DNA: TGTGCCAGCGGCATGGGGACAGGGATAGATGTTAGCTATGGCTACACCTTC
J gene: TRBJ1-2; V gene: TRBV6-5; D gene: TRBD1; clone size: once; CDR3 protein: CASRPDFGTGYGYTF; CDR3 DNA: TGTGCCAGCAGGCCCGATTTCGGGACAGGATATGGCTACACCTTC
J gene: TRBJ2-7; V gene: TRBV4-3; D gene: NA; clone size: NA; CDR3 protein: CASSQGAGIEQYF; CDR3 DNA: TGCGCCAGCAGCCAAGGAGCAGGGATCGAGCAGTACTTC
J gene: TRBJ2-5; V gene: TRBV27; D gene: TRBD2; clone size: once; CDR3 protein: CASSLVGAGGRETQYF; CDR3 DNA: TGTGCCAGCAGTTTAGTGGGAGCGGGAGGGCGGGAGACCCAGTACTTC
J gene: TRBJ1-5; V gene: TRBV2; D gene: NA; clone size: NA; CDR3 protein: CASKGDRNQPQHF; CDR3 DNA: TGTGCCAGCAAAGGGGATCGGAATCAGCCCCAGCATTTT
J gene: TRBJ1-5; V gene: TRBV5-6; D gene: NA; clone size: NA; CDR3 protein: CASSSYGGNGIRNQPQHF; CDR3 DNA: TGTGCCAGCAGCTCCTATGGGGGGAACGGGATTAGAAATCAGCCCCAGCATTTT
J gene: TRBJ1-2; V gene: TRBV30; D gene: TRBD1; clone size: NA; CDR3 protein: CAWSGDRAIYGYTF; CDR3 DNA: TGTGCCTGGAGTGGGGACAGGGCAATTTATGGCTACACCTTC
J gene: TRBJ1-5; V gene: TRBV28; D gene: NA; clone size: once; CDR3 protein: CASSTRQQPQHF; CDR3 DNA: TGTGCCAGCAGCACCCGACAGCAGCCCCAGCATTTT
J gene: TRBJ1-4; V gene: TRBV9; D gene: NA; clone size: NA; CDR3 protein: CASSVGVGDTRGEKLFF; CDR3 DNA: TGTGCCAGCAGCGTAGGGGTAGGGGACACACGGGGCGAAAAACTGTTTTTT
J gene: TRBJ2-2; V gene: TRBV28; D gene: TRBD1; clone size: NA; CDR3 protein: CASRLDRAIGELFF; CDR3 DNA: TGTGCCAGCAGATTGGACAGGGCGATCGGGGAGCTGTTTTTT
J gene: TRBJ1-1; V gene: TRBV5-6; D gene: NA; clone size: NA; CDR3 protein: CASKIDRFPLNTEAFF; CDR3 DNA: TGTGCCAGCAAAATCGACAGGTTCCCCCTGAACACTGAAGCTTTCTTT
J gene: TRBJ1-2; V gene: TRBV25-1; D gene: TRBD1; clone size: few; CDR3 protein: CASSPRQGYGYTF; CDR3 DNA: TGTGCCAGCAGTCCCCGACAGGGCTATGGCTACACCTTC
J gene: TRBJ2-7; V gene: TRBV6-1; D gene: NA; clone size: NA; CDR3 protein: CASSGSDGITYEQYF; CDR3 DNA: TGTGCCAGCAGTGGGAGTGACGGGATCACCTACGAGCAGTACTTC
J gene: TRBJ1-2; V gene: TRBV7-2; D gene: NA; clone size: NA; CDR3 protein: CASSSRRGSDGYTF; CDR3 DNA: TGTGCCAGCAGCTCCCGGCGGGGGTCGGATGGCTACACCTTC
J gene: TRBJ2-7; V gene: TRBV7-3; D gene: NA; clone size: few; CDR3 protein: CASSLLGGAYEQYF; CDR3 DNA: TGTGCCAGCAGCTTGTTAGGGGGTGCCTACGAGCAGTACTTC
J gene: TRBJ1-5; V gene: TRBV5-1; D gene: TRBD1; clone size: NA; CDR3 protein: CASSWTGEGNQPQNF; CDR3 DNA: TGCGCCAGCAGCTGGACAGGGGAGGGCAATCAGCCCCAGAATTTT
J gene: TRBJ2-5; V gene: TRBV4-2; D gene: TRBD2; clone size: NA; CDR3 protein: CASSQDSSGRGETQYF; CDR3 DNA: TGTGCCAGCAGCCAAGACTCTAGCGGGAGAGGGGAGACCCAGTACTTC
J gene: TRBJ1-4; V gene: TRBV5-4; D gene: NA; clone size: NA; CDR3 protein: CASSLAGEATNEKLFF; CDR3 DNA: TGTGCCAGCAGCTTGGCTGGGGAGGCAACTAATGAAAAACTGTTTTTT
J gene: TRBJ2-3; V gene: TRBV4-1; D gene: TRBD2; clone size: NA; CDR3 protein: CASSQDPGLSTDTQYF; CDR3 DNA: TGCGCCAGCAGCCAAGATCCGGGACTAAGCACAGATACGCAGTATTTT
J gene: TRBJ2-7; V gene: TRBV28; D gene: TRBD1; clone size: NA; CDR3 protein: CASSFLDRETYEQYF; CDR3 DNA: TGTGCCAGCAGTTTCCTGGACAGGGAAACCTACGAGCAGTACTTC
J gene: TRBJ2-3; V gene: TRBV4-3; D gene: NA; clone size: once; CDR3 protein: CASSQGYSPSTDTQYF; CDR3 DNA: TGCGCCAGCAGCCAAGGTTACAGTCCGAGCACAGATACGCAGTATTTT
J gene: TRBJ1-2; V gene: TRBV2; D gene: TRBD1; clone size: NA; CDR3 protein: CASSDFGTGDYGYTF; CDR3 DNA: TGTGCCAGCAGTGACTTTGGGACAGGGGACTATGGCTACACCTTC
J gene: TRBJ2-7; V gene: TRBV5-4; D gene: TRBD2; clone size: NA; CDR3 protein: CASSSGTSGNYEQYF; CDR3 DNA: TGTGCCAGCAGCTCCGGGACTAGCGGGAACTACGAGCAGTACTTC